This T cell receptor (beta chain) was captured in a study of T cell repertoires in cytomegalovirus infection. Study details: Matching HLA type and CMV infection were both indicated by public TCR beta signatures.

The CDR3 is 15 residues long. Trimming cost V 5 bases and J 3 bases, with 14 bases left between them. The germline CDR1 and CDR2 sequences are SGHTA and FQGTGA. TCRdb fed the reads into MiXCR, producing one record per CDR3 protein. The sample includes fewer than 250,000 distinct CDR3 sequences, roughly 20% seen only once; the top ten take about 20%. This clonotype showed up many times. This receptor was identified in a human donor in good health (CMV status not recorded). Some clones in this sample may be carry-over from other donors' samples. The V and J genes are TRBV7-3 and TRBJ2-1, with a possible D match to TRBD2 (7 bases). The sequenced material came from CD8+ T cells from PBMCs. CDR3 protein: CASSAWGGLYNEQFF. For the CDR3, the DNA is TGTGCCAGCAGCGCGTGGGGGGGGCTCTACAATGAGCAGTTCTTC.